This is a list of T cell receptor beta chains from one sample in a study of blood T cell repertoires in COVID-19. Here immunoSEQ multiplex PCR was the method, and the copy in TCRdb shows in-frame clones only, minus some. The sample lists fewer than 250,000 clones; 88% were seen once. Sequencing input: peripheral blood. The receptors derive from a man aged 70-80 years with acute or convalescent COVID-19. Each CDR3 is given with its conserved first and last residue. D genes are given only for firm matches. Size is omitted from some rows. Given values are once, few, many or a class for expanded clones.

>NA|TRBV9|NA|TRBJ2-5
TGTGCCAGCGGATCACGGGAGTACGTGGGCGAAGAGACCCAGTACTTC
CASGSREYVGEETQYF
>NA|TRBV5-4|NA|TRBJ1-4
TGTGCCAGCAGCGTAAGGGGGAGAACTAATGAAAAACTGTTTTTT
CASSVRGRTNEKLFF
>NA|TRBV7-2|NA|TRBJ1-5
TGTGCCAGCAGCTTAACGCGAGGCAATCAGCCCCAGCATTTT
CASSLTRGNQPQHF
>NA|TRBV7-9|NA|TRBJ2-2
TGTGCCAGCAGCTTGGCGGGGAACACCGGGGAGCTGTTTTTT
CASSLAGNTGELFF
>NA|TRBV3-1/TRBV3-2|NA|TRBJ1-2
TGTGCCAGCAGCTTCTCTGAGGGTGGCTACACCTTC
CASSFSEGGYTF
>NA|TRBV5-1|NA|TRBJ1-6
TGCGCCAGCAGCTTCTTGACGGGAGATTCACCCCTCCACTTT
CASSFLTGDSPLHF
>NA|TRBV4-3|NA|TRBJ2-1
TGCGCCAGCAGCCGCTCGGTCGTGGGAGTTGTCAATGAGCAGTTCTTC
CASSRSVVGVVNEQFF
>NA|TRBV28|TRBD1|TRBJ1-6
TGTGCCAGCAGTCCGACAGGGTCGGCTTCACCCCTCCACTTT
CASSPTGSASPLHF
>NA|TRBV7-6|TRBD1|TRBJ1-1
TGTGCCAGCAGCTTAGCCGGGACAGGGGGTCGAACTGAAGCTTTCTTT
CASSLAGTGGRTEAFF
>NA|TRBV27|TRBD2|TRBJ2-1
TGTGCCAGCAGACGACTAGCGGGGGGGAGTAACAATGAGCAGTTCTTC
CASRRLAGGSNNEQFF
>NA|TRBV3-1/TRBV3-2|TRBD1|TRBJ2-7
TGTGCCAGCAGCCAAGGGACAGGGGGCCGGGAAACGCAGTACTTC
CASSQGTGGRETQYF
>NA|TRBV14|TRBD2|TRBJ2-7
TGTGCCAGCAGCCAAGAGGCTAGCGGGTTCGCCTACGAGCAGTACTTC
CASSQEASGFAYEQYF
>NA|TRBV19|NA|TRBJ1-5
TGTGCCAGTACCGCGGGGGAGGTAGCGACCCAGCATTTT
CASTAGEVATQHF
>NA|TRBV10-2|TRBD1|TRBJ1-2
TGCGCCAGCAATCCAGGGGGCGCGAAGATTGGCTACACCTTC
CASNPGGAKIGYTF
>NA|TRBV2|NA|TRBJ2-7
TGTGCCAGCAGTGAAGACTGGACACCCTCCTACGAGCAGTACTTC
CASSEDWTPSYEQYF
>many|TRBV5-4|NA|TRBJ1-2
TGTGCCAGCAGCTTTCCGGGGGAGCCGGGTGGCTATGGCTACACCTTC
CASSFPGEPGGYGYTF
>NA|TRBV19|TRBD1|TRBJ1-1
TGTGCCTGTCACAGGGGACGGAACACTGAAGCTTTCTTT
CACHRGRNTEAFF
>NA|TRBV10-3|NA|TRBJ1-2
TGTGCCATCAGTGAGTCGTTTGGACAGCCAATAGGTGGCTACACCTTC
CAISESFGQPIGGYTF
>NA|TRBV5-4|TRBD1|TRBJ2-7
TGTGCCAGCAGTCTACCCGACAGGGGGCCACGGGAGCAGTACTTC
CASSLPDRGPREQYF
>NA|TRBV2|TRBD1|TRBJ2-2
TGTGCCAGCAGTGACGGGACAGGGGCGAACACCGGGGAGCTGTTTTTT
CASSDGTGANTGELFF
>NA|TRBV18|NA|TRBJ1-6
TGTGCCAGCTCAACCGGGTCCGGGAGTTCACCCCTCCACTTT
CASSTGSGSSPLHF
>many|TRBV6-5|TRBD1|TRBJ1-1
TGTGCCAGCAGTTCGTGGGACAGAATGAACACTGAAGCTTTCTTT
CASSSWDRMNTEAFF